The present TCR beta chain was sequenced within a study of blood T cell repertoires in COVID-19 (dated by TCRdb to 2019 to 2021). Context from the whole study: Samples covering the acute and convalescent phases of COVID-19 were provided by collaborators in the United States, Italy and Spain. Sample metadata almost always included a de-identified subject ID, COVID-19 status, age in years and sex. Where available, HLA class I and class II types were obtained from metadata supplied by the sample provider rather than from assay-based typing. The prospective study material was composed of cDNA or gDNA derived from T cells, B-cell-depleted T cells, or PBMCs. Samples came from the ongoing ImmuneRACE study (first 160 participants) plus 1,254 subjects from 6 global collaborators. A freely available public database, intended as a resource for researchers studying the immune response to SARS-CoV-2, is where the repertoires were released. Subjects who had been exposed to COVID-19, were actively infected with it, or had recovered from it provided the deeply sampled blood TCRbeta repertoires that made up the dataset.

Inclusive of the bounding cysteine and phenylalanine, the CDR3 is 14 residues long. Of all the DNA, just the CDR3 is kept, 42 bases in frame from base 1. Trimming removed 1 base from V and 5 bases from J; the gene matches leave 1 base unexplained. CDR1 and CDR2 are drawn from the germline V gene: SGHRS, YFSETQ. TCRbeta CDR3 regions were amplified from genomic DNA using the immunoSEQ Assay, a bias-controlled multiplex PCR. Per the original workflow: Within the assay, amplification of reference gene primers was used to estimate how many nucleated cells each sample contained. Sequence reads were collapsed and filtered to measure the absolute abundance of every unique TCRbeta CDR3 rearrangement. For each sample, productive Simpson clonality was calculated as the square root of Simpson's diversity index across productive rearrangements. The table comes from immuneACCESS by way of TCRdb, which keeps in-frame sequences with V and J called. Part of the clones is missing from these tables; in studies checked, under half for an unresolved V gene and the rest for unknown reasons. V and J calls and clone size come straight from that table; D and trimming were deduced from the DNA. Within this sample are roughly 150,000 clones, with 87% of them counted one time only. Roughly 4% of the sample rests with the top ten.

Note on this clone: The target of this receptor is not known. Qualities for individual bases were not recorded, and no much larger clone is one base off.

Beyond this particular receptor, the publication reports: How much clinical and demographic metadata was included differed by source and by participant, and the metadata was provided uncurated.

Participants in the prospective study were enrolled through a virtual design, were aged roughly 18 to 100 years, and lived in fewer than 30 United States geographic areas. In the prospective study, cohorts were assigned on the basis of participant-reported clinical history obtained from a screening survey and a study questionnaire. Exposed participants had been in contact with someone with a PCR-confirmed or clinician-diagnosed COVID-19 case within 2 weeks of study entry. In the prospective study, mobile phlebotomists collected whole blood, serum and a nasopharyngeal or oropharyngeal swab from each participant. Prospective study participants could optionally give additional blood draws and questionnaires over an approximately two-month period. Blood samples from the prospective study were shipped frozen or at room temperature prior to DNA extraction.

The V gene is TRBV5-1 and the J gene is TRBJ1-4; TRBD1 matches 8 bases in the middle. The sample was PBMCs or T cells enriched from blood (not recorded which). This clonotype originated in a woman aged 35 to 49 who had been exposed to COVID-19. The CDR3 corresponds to CASSLQGANEKLFF. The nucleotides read TGCGCCAGCAGCTTGCAGGGGGCGAATGAAAAACTGTTTTTT.